This T cell receptor (beta chain) stems from a study of T cells after posttransplantation cyclophosphamide. Regarding the study as a whole: After PTCy, TRB diversity resembled that of CNI/methotrexate controls.

This clone was seen ten or more times. Antigen specificity is unknown. Between the trimmed V and J ends, which lost 2 bases and 1 base, there was a span of 11 bases. CDR1 and CDR2 (germline): SGHTA, FQGNSA. The CDR3 extends over 15 amino acids. Method: immunoSEQ multiplex PCR; TCRdb's copy keeps in-frame clones and lacks some. The repertoire yields about 37,000 clones, none seen only once; the top ten contain 5.9%. J is TRBJ1-1 and V is TRBV7-2; weak D call: TRBD1 (6 bases). This sequence originates from a man younger than 40 in good health and a related stem cell transplant donor. Sequenced input: PBMCs. The CDR3 reads CASSLTGLTNTEAFF. CDR3 bases: TGTGCCAGCAGCTTAACAGGGTTGACGAACACTGAAGCTTTCTTT.